This T cell receptor beta chain was identified in a study of patients and donors after allogeneic stem cell transplantation (dated by TCRdb to the early 2020s). The CDR3 measures 14 amino acids from cysteine to phenylalanine. Only CDR3 DNA is held: 42 bases, read in frame from base 1. Compared with germline, V lacks 6 bases and J lacks 5 bases; bases without a gene match: 9. CDR1 MNHNS and CDR2 SASEGT were looked up in the germline V gene. In this sample, this clonotype turned up many times. It lacks a known antigen. No quality values exist for individual bases; no much larger clone is one base distant. Library method: RT-PCR. The run used a NextSeq 550. TCRdb itself trimmed the public reads at Q25 with fastp, ran MiXCR and retained productive beta chains. For every CDR3 protein sequence, its rows merge into one entry that carries the most common genes and DNA. In all, the sample holds approximately 200,000 distinct CDR3 sequences, and around 14% of those were seen once. Approximately 10% of the sample goes to the ten largest clones.

The sequenced material came from blood, either unsorted or a sorted T cell fraction (not recorded which). The TCR comes from a human donor who was either an allogeneic HSCT recipient or a stem cell or donor lymphocyte infusion donor (not recorded which). It is not recorded whose cells these are; they may come from a transplant donor. The chain was built from TRBV6-1 and TRBJ1-2, with 7 junctional bases fitting TRBD1. The sequenced DNA is TGTGCCAGCAGACCTACAGGGGATGGATATGGCTACACCTTC. The encoded protein is CASRPTGDGYGYTF.